The following is a T cell receptor (beta chain) sequence with its context. Its cognate antigen is unknown. This specimen belongs to a study of T cell responses to AZD1222 COVID-19 vaccine. Study-level results: Repertoires were obtained solely post-peak T cell response.

TCRdb's table, derived via immunoSEQ multiplex PCR, lists solely in-frame clones and lacks some. The sample lists 100,000 to 140,000 clones, 80% to 95% occurring once. Analysis merged second doses at about 4 or about 12 weeks. The V and J ends lost 1 base and 8 bases, in that order; junction bases with no gene match: 14. The CDR3 extends over 18 amino acids. Looked up from germline, CDR1 is SGHRS and CDR2 is YFSETQ. The chain couples TRBV5-1 to TRBJ2-1; 11 bases map to TRBD1. The sample here was peripheral blood, taken 28 days after the second AZD1222 dose. The sequence was collected from an adult who received the AZD1222 COVID-19 vaccine. The CDR3 nucleotides are TGCGCCAGCAGCTTGTGGGGACCGGGACAGGGGGTTGGGGATGAGCAGTTCTTC. This encodes CASSLWGPGQGVGDEQFF.